Below, one T cell receptor beta chain is given with its context. The antigen remains unidentified. A far larger clone lies a single base away; this is likely a read error. The table came from immunoSEQ multiplex PCR; TCRdb's copy has only in-frame clones and leaves some out. This sample carries about 480,000 clones, around 88% of them seen once, and the ten largest clones take over 10%. This sample is drawn from a study of Ad26.COV2.S vaccination and SARS-CoV-2 variants. Study-wide background: Participants got Ad26.COV2.S intramuscularly, once or twice 56 days apart. Study conclusions and caveats: People who got the vaccine or the placebo had similar non-spike TCR breadth.

Treatment in this sample: over 15 received Ad26.COV2.S at low or high dose, single or two shots; five or six received placebo; per-sample allocation not given. Day 63 after the first vaccine or placebo injection was the time point for sampling. Aged 18-55 years, donor was enrolled in Boston around 2020. An Ad26 vector expressing Wuhan-strain SARS-CoV-2 spike constituted the vaccine. The V gene's germline CDR1 is SEHNR and CDR2 FQNEAQ (reference sequence). V lost 5 bases and J lost 3, with 5 bases in between. CDR3 length: 11 amino acids. V is TRBV7-9 and J is TRBJ2-7, with D unclear. This receptor was identified in a person between 18 and 60 years old who received the Ad26.COV2.S COVID-19 vaccine or a placebo. Here the sequenced sample was peripheral blood, taken in a trial of Ad26.COV2.S vaccine versus placebo. The CDR3 nucleotides read TGTGCCAGCAGCACCGACTACGAGCAGTACTTC. Encoded protein: CASSTDYEQYF.